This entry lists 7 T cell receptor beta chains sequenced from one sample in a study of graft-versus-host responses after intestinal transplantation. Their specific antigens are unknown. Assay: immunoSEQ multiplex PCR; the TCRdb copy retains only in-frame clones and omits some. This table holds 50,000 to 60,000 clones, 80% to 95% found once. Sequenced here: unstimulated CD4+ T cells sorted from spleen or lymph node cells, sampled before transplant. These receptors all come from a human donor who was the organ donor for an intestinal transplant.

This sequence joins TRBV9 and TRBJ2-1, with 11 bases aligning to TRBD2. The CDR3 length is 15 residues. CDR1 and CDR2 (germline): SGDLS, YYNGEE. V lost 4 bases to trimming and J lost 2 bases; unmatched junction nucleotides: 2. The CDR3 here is CASSPLAGAYNEQFF. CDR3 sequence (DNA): TGTGCCAGCAGCCCACTAGCGGGAGCCTACAATGAGCAGTTCTTC.

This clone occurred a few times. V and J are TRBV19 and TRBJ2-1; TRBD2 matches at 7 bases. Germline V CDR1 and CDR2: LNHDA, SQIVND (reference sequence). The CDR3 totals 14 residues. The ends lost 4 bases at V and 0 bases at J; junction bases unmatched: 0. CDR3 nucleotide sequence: TGTGCCAGTAGTAGGACTAGCTCCTACAATGAGCAGTTCTTC. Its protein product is CASSRTSSYNEQFF. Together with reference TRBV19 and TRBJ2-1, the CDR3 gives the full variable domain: DGGITQSPKYLFRKEGQNVTLSCEQNLNHDAMYWYRQDPGQGLRLIYYSQIVNDFQKGDIAEGYSVSREKKESFPLTVTSAQKNPTAFYLCASSRTSSYNEQFFGPGTRLTVL.

CDR3 coding DNA: TGTGCCAGCAGCTTGAAGTCTAGCGGGAGTCTTCGCGAGCAGTACTTC. It yields the protein CASSLKSSGSLREQYF. The chain links TRBV7-2 to TRBJ2-7, with TRBD2 matching over 10 bases. The J segment lost 6 bases and the V segment lost 3 bases, leaving 11 bases of the junction unmatched. This CDR3 is 16 amino acids long. Germline CDR1 SGHTA, CDR2 FQGNSA.

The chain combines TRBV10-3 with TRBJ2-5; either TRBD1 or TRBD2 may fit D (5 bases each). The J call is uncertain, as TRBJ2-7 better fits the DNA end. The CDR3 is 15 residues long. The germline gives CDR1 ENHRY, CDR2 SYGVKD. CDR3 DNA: TGTGCCATCAGTGGGGGGAGCGGTTTTTCCTACGAGCAGTACTTC. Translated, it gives CAISGGSGFSYEQYF.

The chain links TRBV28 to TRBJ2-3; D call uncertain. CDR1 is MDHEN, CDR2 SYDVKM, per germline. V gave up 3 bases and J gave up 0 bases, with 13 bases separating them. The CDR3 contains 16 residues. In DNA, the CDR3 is TGTGCCAGCAGTTTCCTCCGGATCTCTAGCACAGATACGCAGTATTTT. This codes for CASSFLRISSTDTQYF.

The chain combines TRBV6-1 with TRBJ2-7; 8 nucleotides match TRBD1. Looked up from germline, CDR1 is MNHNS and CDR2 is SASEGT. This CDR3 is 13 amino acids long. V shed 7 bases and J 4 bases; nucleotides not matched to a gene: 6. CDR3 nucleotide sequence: TGTGCCAGCACCCTGGACAGGGATTACGAGCAGTACTTC. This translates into CASTLDRDYEQYF.

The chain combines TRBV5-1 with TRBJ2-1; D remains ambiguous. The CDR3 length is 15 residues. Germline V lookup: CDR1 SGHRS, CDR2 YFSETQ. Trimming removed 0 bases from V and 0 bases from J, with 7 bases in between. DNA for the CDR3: TGCGCCAGCAGCTTGGAAGGTTACTCCTACAATGAGCAGTTCTTC. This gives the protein CASSLEGYSYNEQFF.